This entry lists 28 T cell receptor beta chains sequenced from one sample in a study of regulatory T cells in long-lasting Graves disease. The time point denotes: persistent/refractory GD, antithyroid drugs over 5 years with positive TRAb. RNA isolated from PBMCs was used to make the TCR library. Libraries of TCR beta came from iRepertoire HTBI primers plus Arm-PCR of CDR3 regions. MiXCR, applied by TCRdb to the multiplex PCR reads, yields one record per CDR3 protein. In the table there are 400,000 to 500,000 distinct CDR3 sequences, 20% to 25% of which are singletons. Sequencing was performed on peripheral blood mononuclear cells (PBMCs), taken when the disease was refractory, from a patient treated with antithyroid drugs. Receptors originate from a female donor with Graves disease.

This clonotype was detected only a few times. The chain carries TRBV7-3 and TRBJ2-2; D remains ambiguous. V lost 10 bases and J lost 5, with 14 bases in between. The CDR3 runs to 13 residues. Germline V gives CDR1 SGHTA, CDR2 FQGTGA. This chain's CDR3 is CATSPIRTGELFF. As DNA, the CDR3 is TGTGCCACCTCACCAATAAGGACCGGGGAGCTGTTTTTT.

In its sample, this clonotype was seen once. The rearrangement joins TRBV15 to TRBJ2-1; D not certain. CDR1 is LNHNV, CDR2 YYDKDF, per germline (reference sequence). The CDR3 sequence is 15 residues long. The germline V and J ends were trimmed by 3 bases and 0 bases, with 9 bases remaining between them. CDR3 nucleotide sequence: TGTGCCACCAGCAGCAGACAAAGCTCCTACAATGAGCAGTTCTTC. Residues: CATSSRQSSYNEQFF.

This clonotype was found many times. The J gene is TRBJ2-2, the V gene TRBV24-1, with 7 positions matching TRBD1. Germline V CDR1 and CDR2: KGHDR, SFDVKD. The junction had 5 bases not matched to a gene; V was cut back by 6 bases and J by 5 bases. This CDR3 is 14 amino acids long. CDR3 bases: TGTGCCACCAGTCAGTCAGGGGGTACCGGGGAGCTGTTTTTT. It codes for CATSQSGGTGELFF.

This chain links TRBV5-6 with TRBJ1-1; weak D call: TRBD1 (6 bases). Germline CDR1 reads SGHDT; CDR2 reads YYEEEE. CDR3 length: 12 amino acids. The V and J ends lost 7 bases and 9 bases respectively, with 16 bases between them. CDR3 loop: CASQTGINKAFF. The CDR3 DNA follows: TGTGCCAGCCAAACAGGGATTAATAAAGCTTTCTTT.

The chain joins TRBV13 to TRBJ2-7, with D unresolved. Deletions cut 3 bases from V and 2 bases from J, with 11 bases between. The CDR3 is 14 residues long. Per germline, CDR1 PRHDT and CDR2 FYEKMQ (reference sequence). The CDR3 DNA is TGTGCCAGCAGCTTCAGCCCCATGACCTACGAGCAGTACTTC. This sequence encodes CASSFSPMTYEQYF.

The genes are TRBV2 and TRBJ2-1, with TRBD2 as a possible D gene (5 bases). The ends were cut back, 4 bases at V and 6 bases at J, with 13 bases in the middle. Per the germline V gene, CDR1 is SNHLY and CDR2 is FYNNEI. The CDR3 consists of 14 residues. The CDR3 region has the DNA TGTGCCAGCAGTGGGGATACTCGGGGCAATGAGCAGTTCTTC. Its translation: CASSGDTRGNEQFF.

This clonotype was counted many times. The rearrangement uses TRBV12-3 or TRBV12-4 and TRBJ1-2; D uncertain. V shed 5 bases and J shed 4 bases, with 8 bases lying between them. CDR3 size: 12 residues. The CDR3 nucleotides are TGTGCCAGCAGTGCAGTGCTCTATGGCTACACCTTC. Encoded protein: CASSAVLYGYTF.

This clonotype was recorded a few times. V is TRBV5-8 and J is TRBJ2-5; weak D call: TRBD1 (6 bases). There are 12 residues in the CDR3. Trimming shortened V by 4 bases and J by 13 bases, and 17 bases separated the two germline ends. CDR1 is SGHTS, CDR2 YDEGEE, per germline. CDR3 coding DNA: TGTGCCAGCAGCGGAATCGATGAGACAGGGTACTTC. Its protein product is CASSGIDETGYF.

This sequence joins TRBV20-1 and TRBJ2-7; D is unresolved. CDR3 size: 14 residues. Per the germline V gene, CDR1 is DFQATT and CDR2 is SNEGSKA (reference sequence). The V end lost 6 bases, the J end lost 0 bases, and 15 bases lay between the germline ends. The CDR3, as DNA: TGCAGTGCCAGGCAGGACCTAAGCTCCTACGAGCAGTACTTC. Protein product: CSARQDLSSYEQYF.

The gene calls are TRBV6-1 and TRBJ2-5; D is uncertain. V dropped 3 bases and J dropped 6 bases, with 8 bases sitting between them. Germline values: CDR1 MNHNS, CDR2 SASEGT. CDR3 size: 12 residues. The CDR3 is CASSEGIKTQYF. Here the CDR3 DNA reads TGTGCCAGCAGTGAGGGAATAAAGACCCAGTACTTC.

This clonotype was observed many times. The chain links TRBV30 to TRBJ1-1; 10 bases fit TRBD1. This CDR3 spans 12 amino acids. The germline gives CDR1 GTSNPN, CDR2 SVGIG (reference sequence). The CDR3 here is CARDRGNTEAFF. DNA for the CDR3: TGTGCTCGGGACAGGGGGAACACTGAAGCTTTCTTT.

In this sample, this clonotype turned up many times. The rearrangement joins TRBV7-9 to TRBJ2-5; TRBD1 agrees at 7 bases. The CDR3 covers 16 residues. Unmatched junction bases numbered 11, after V lost 3 bases and J lost 4 bases. Germline assignment: CDR1 SEHNR and CDR2 FQNEAQ (reference sequence). The CDR3 nucleotides read TGTGCCAGCAGCTTTGTGGTGACAGGGTCACGAGAGACCCAGTACTTC. As protein: CASSFVVTGSRETQYF.

This clonotype occurred many times. J is TRBJ2-5 and V is TRBV6-1, with 7 nucleotides matching TRBD2. Germline CDR1 MNHNS, CDR2 SASEGT. The CDR3 extends over 13 amino acids. Unmatched junction bases numbered 9, after V lost 7 bases and J lost 7 bases. For the CDR3, the DNA is TGTGCCAGCAACCTTGGGGGGGAAAGGACCCAGTACTTC. It specifies CASNLGGERTQYF.

Concerning this clonotype: Being one base from a much bigger clone, this may be a read error. This chain links TRBV6-2 or TRBV6-3 with TRBJ2-5, with no clear D. In germline, CDR1 is MNHEY, CDR2 SVGEGT. This CDR3 is 14 amino acids long. CDR3 nucleotide sequence: TGTGCCAGCAGTTACTTCGATTACCAAGAGGCCCAGTACTTC. It yields the protein CASSYFDYQEAQYF.

This clonotype turned up a few times. The chain employs TRBV3-1 and TRBJ2-7; D gene ambiguous. V gave up 0 bases and J gave up 2 bases, with 11 bases separating them. Germline-derived CDR1 and CDR2 are LGHDT and YNNKEL (reference sequence). The CDR3 loop spans 15 amino acids. The CDR3 region has the DNA TGTGCCAGCAGCCAAGATCTGGCTATGGCCTACGAGCAGTACTTC. Protein product: CASSQDLAMAYEQYF.

About this clonotype itself: This likely traces to a read error, being one base from a far larger clone. The chain recombines TRBV7-9 with TRBJ2-2, with 9 bases aligning to TRBD1. The CDR3 runs to 15 residues. In germline, CDR1 is SEHNR, CDR2 FQNEAQ (reference sequence). The CDR3 reads CASSPTTGGTGELSF. CDR3 in DNA: TGTGCCAGCAGTCCCACCACAGGGGGCACCGGGGAGCTGTCTTTT.

The V call is TRBV10-3, the J call TRBJ2-5; weak D call: TRBD2 (5 bases). Germline CDR1 ENHRY, CDR2 SYGVKD. CDR3 length: 14 amino acids. V was shortened by 3 bases and J by 2 bases, with 10 bases between the two germline ends. The CDR3 spells CAISDAGEQETQYF. DNA for the CDR3: TGTGCCATCAGTGACGCCGGGGAACAAGAGACCCAGTACTTC.

Many counts were recorded for this clonotype. The chain couples TRBV28 to TRBJ1-1; D is undetermined. The CDR3 sequence is 12 residues long. Germline V CDR1 and CDR2: MDHEN, SYDVKM. V gave up 2 bases and J gave up 10 bases, with 11 bases separating them. Here the CDR3 reads CASSLPPEGAFF. The CDR3 coding sequence is TGTGCCAGCAGTTTACCTCCAGAGGGAGCTTTCTTT.

The sample holds a few counts of this clonotype. The chain recombines TRBV6-2 or TRBV6-3 with TRBJ2-2; 7 bases match TRBD1. Per germline, CDR1 MNHEY and CDR2 SVGEGT. With 5 bases clipped from V and 2 bases from J, the junction kept 5 bases outside the gene matches. This CDR3 comprises 15 residues. The CDR3 nucleotides read TGTGCCAGCAGTAGGGACAGACCAAACACCGGGGAGCTGTTTTTT. This codes for CASSRDRPNTGELFF.

The chain joins TRBV11-3 to TRBJ2-2; 8 bases map to TRBD2. The CDR3 has 14 amino acids. J lost 5 bases, V lost 6 bases, and 5 bases had no gene match. From germline, CDR1 is SGHNT and CDR2 YENEEA. CDR3 loop: CASSPGGETGELFF. In nucleotides, the CDR3 is TGTGCCAGCAGTCCCGGGGGGGAGACCGGGGAGCTGTTTTTT.

This clonotype appeared many times. The rearrangement joins TRBV10-3 to TRBJ2-7, with 7 bases that match TRBD1. This CDR3 contains 13 residues. CDR1 is ENHRY, CDR2 SYGVKD, per germline. V shed 6 bases, J shed 3 bases, and the junction held 5 bases outside the gene matches. The CDR3 sequence: CAISYTGDYEQYF. Here the CDR3 DNA reads TGTGCCATCAGCTACACAGGGGACTACGAGCAGTACTTC.

This clonotype showed up just a few times. The chain uses TRBV5-1 and TRBJ1-2; the D gene is possibly TRBD1 (5 bases). This CDR3 is 14 amino acids long. V lost 7 bases and J lost 6, with 19 bases in between. Germline values: CDR1 SGHRS, CDR2 YFSETQ. CDR3 in DNA: TGCGCCAGCTCTGTAACGGGGGGATTACATGGCTACACCTTC. Protein product: CASSVTGGLHGYTF.

This clonotype was counted ten times or more. V usage is TRBV7-3 and J usage is TRBJ2-5; 7 bases agree with TRBD1. The J segment lost 5 bases and the V segment lost 2 bases, leaving 8 bases of the junction unmatched. This CDR3 comprises 15 residues. From germline, CDR1 is SGHTA and CDR2 FQGTGA. The chain's CDR3 is CASSLSGGWGETQYF. The CDR3 nucleotides read TGTGCCAGCAGCTTATCAGGGGGATGGGGCGAGACCCAGTACTTC.

This clonotype was detected ten times or more. The chain carries TRBV7-2 and TRBJ1-1; D is possibly TRBD1 (6 bases). The CDR3 has 14 amino acids. Germline CDR1 is SGHTA and CDR2 is FQGNSA. V was clipped by 5 bases and J by 0 bases, with 10 bases between them. The CDR3 is CASSADRLNTEAFF. The CDR3, as DNA: TGTGCCAGCAGCGCGGACAGACTGAACACTGAAGCTTTCTTT. The variable domain in full, with the rest retrieved from reference TRBV7-2 and TRBJ1-1, is GAGVSQSPSNKVTEKGKDVELRCDPISGHTALYWYRQSLGQGLEFLIYFQGNSAPDKSGLPSDRFSAERTGGSVSTLTIQRTQQEDSAVYLCASSADRLNTEAFFGQGTRLTVV.

As for this clonotype: A much larger clone is a single base away; this may be a read error. The V call is TRBV6-1, the J call TRBJ2-2, with D perhaps TRBD2 (5 bases). The V gene's germline CDR1 is MNHNS and CDR2 SASEGT. The CDR3 loop spans 14 amino acids. The CDR3 DNA is TGTGCCAGCAGCCACGGCGGTCACACCGGGGAGCCGTTTTTT. Protein: CASSHGGHTGEPFF.

This clonotype showed up many times. This sequence joins TRBV28 and TRBJ1-4, with a possible D match to TRBD1 (5 bases). The CDR3 runs to 15 residues. The germline V gene encodes CDR1 MDHEN and CDR2 SYDVKM. Trimming removed 4 bases at V and 5 bases at J, with 14 bases between. As DNA, the CDR3 is TGTGCCAGCAGTTCCGCGGAGGACATGAATGAAAAACTGTTTTTT. Its protein is CASSSAEDMNEKLFF.

The chain employs TRBV20-1 and TRBJ2-5; D is uncertain. This CDR3 spans 15 amino acids. Germline V gene data show CDR1 as DFQATT and CDR2 as SNEGSKA (reference sequence). Trimming shortened V by 0 bases and J by 2 bases, and 13 bases separated the two germline ends. CDR3 region: CSARDGGRNQETQYF. For the CDR3, the DNA is TGCAGTGCTAGAGACGGCGGACGGAATCAAGAGACCCAGTACTTC.

In its sample, this clonotype was seen a few times. The rearrangement uses TRBV12-3 or TRBV12-4 and TRBJ1-4; 8 bases are a match to TRBD1. The CDR3 is 14 residues long. The junction had 6 bases not matched to a gene; V was cut back by 5 bases and J by 7 bases. The CDR3 reads CASSIRTGREKLFF. In DNA, the CDR3 is TGTGCCAGCAGTATCCGGACAGGGCGTGAAAAACTGTTTTTT.